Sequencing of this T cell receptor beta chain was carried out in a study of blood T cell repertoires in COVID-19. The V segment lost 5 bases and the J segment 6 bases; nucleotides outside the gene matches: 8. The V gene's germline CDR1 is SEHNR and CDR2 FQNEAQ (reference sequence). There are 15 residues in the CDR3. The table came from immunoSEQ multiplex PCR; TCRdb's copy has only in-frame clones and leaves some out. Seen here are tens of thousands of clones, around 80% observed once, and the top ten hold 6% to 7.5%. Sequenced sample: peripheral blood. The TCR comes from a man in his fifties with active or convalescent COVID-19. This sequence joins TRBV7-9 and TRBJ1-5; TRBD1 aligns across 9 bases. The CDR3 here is CASSGMGQGGQPQHF. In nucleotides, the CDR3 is TGTGCCAGCAGCGGCATGGGACAGGGTGGTCAGCCCCAGCATTTT.